The 4 T cell receptor beta chains reported below all come from one sample, sequenced in a study of T cell clonality in common variable immunodeficiency. Libraries were prepared by immunoSEQ multiplex PCR; TCRdb keeps only in-frame clonotypes and omits some of them. The data show 55,000 or so clones, none appearing only once, with 0.7% to 0.95% held by the ten largest. Source material: peripheral blood mononuclear cells. Source of these receptors: a person aged 18 to 75 in good health.

With respect to this clone: The read halts 3 residues ahead of the CDR3 end, with the missing end drawn from the germline J gene. The chain employs TRBV2 and TRBJ1-6, with D possibly TRBD1 on 5 matching bases. CDR3 length equals 14 residues. Trimming cost V 3 bases and J 7 bases, with 10 bases left between them. The germline V gene has CDR1 SNHLY and CDR2 FYNNEI. CDR3 bases read: TGTGCCAGCAGTGAGCAGGGAGTGAATTCACCC. Amino acids: CASSEQGVNSP. Given in full, the CDR3 is CASSEQGVNSPLHF. Looking up the rest from reference TRBV2 and TRBJ1-6 gives the full variable domain: EPEVTQTPSHQVTQMGQEVILRCVPISNHLYFYWYRQILGQKVEFLVSFYNNEISEKSEIFDDQFSVERPDGSNFTLKIRSTKLEDSAMYFCASSEQGVNSPLHFGNGTRLTVT.

This clone was found many times. The sequenced fragment ends 3 residues before the CDR3 boundary, so the rest is inferred from the germline J gene. Different DNA sequences within this sample yield the same CDR3. The chain is built from TRBV2 and TRBJ1-1; weak D call: TRBD1 (5 bases). The CDR3 extends over 15 amino acids. Germline V gene data show CDR1 as SNHLY and CDR2 as FYNNEI. The V gene lost 0 bases and the J gene lost 1 base, with 9 bases spanning the gap. CDR3 region: CASSEATGKNTEAFF. The sequenced part of the CDR3 DNA is TGTGCCAGCAGTGAAGCTACAGGAAAGAACACTGAA.

In this sample, this clone turned up many times. The CDR3 extends 3 residues past the end of the read, so its final part is completed from the germline J gene. This chain links TRBV7-8 with TRBJ1-6, with TRBD1 as a possible D gene (6 bases). CDR3 size: 17 residues. The germline V gene has CDR1 SGHVS and CDR2 FQNEAQ. Trimming removed 5 bases from V and 7 bases from J, with 21 bases in between. CDR3 bases read: TGTGCCAGCAGCCCAGAGGGGCAGGGGTTTTGGAATTCACCC. It translates to CASSPEGQGFWNSP. Given in full, the CDR3 is CASSPEGQGFWNSPLHF.

There are many counts of this clone. Here the CDR3 reads CSAREGHGNSPLHF. The DNA read from the CDR3 is TGCAGTGCTAGAGAGGGGCATGGTAATTCACCC. The chain is built from TRBV20-1 and TRBJ1-6; D perhaps matches TRBD1 (5 bases). The read falls 3 residues short of the CDR3 end, and the missing part is taken from the germline J gene. Per the germline V gene, CDR1 is DFQATT and CDR2 is SNEGSKA (reference sequence). Trimming stripped 0 bases from V and 6 bases from J, with 9 bases between. The CDR3 has 14 residues.